The 26 T cell receptor beta chains in this list originate from one sample, sequenced in a study of T cell clonality in common variable immunodeficiency. Using immunoSEQ multiplex PCR, the repertoire was profiled, and TCRdb retains in-frame clones only, with some absent. The data show 25,000 to 30,000 clones, with none appearing a single time. Study outcomes and limitations: Fewer deletions and N-nucleotide insertions were reportedly seen in common variable immunodeficiency TCR beta sequences.

Their antigens are not known. The sample comprised peripheral blood mononuclear cells. These receptors were collected from a human donor with common variable immunodeficiency.

The sample holds a few counts of this clone. The read falls 3 residues short of the CDR3 end, and the missing part is taken from the germline J gene. V and J are TRBV30 and TRBJ1-2, with TRBD1 as a possible D gene (6 bases). Looked up from germline, CDR1 is GTSNPN and CDR2 is SVGIG (reference sequence). The V gene lost 1 base and the J gene lost 4 bases, with 7 bases spanning the gap. This CDR3 comprises 12 residues. CDR3 bases read: TGTGCCTGGAGTGAACAGGGCTATGGC. Translation gives CAWSEQGYG. From start to end, the CDR3 is CAWSEQGYGYTF.

The table lists this clone with a few counts. The read halts 3 residues ahead of the CDR3 end, with the missing end drawn from the germline J gene. V is TRBV6-2 or TRBV6-3 and J is TRBJ2-3; possible D gene TRBD2, 5 bases. The germline V and J ends were trimmed by 2 bases and 7 bases, with 7 bases remaining between them. Germline V lookup: CDR1 MNHEY, CDR2 SVGEGT. The CDR3 loop spans 12 amino acids. The CDR3 DNA, read in part, is TGTGCCAGCAGTTACCCGGGGTATACG. Amino acids: CASSYPGYT. Given in full, the CDR3 is CASSYPGYTQYF.

This clone was seen repeatedly, ten times or more. The missing CDR3 end, 3 residues past where the read stops, is filled in from the germline J gene. The chain links TRBV10-3 to TRBJ1-6; D is undetermined. V was shortened by 3 bases and J by 0 bases, with 9 bases between the two germline ends. The CDR3 consists of 16 residues. Germline V gene data show CDR1 as ENHRY and CDR2 as SYGVKD. The CDR3 DNA, read in part, is TGTGCCATCAGTGATCTACGAAACTCCTATAATTCACCC. Amino acids: CAISDLRNSYNSP. The complete CDR3 protein is CAISDLRNSYNSPLHF.

This clone was seen repeatedly, ten times or more. The read comes to an end 3 residues before the CDR3 does, leaving the germline J gene to fill in the end. The chain combines TRBV29-1 with TRBJ2-5, with TRBD2 matching 8 bases. The trim removed 6 bases at V and 1 base at J, leaving 4 bases unmatched. The germline CDR1 and CDR2 sequences are SQVTM and ANQGSEA. The CDR3 is made up of 13 amino acids. The sequenced part of the CDR3 DNA is TGCAGCGTCGAGACTAGCGTCCAAGAGACC. It specifies CSVETSVQET. The entire CDR3 protein is CSVETSVQETQYF.

This clone has a handful of counts. An end of the junction does not agree with germline; a read error may underlie this. Coverage ceases 3 residues before the CDR3 finishes, and the germline J gene fills in the end. The chain links TRBV7-7 to TRBJ2-2; 8 bases are a match to TRBD1. This CDR3 has 16 residues. Per the germline V gene, CDR1 is SSHAT and CDR2 is FNYEAQ (reference sequence). The part of the CDR3 DNA that was read is TGTGCTAGCAGCTTAAAATCAGGGGGCGACACCGGGGAG. It encodes CASSLKSGGDTGE. The entire CDR3 sequence reads CASSLKSGGDTGELFF.

Concerning this clone itself: The read finishes 3 residues shy of the CDR3 end, and the germline J gene is used to complete it. The rearrangement uses TRBV7-3 and TRBJ2-5; D perhaps matches TRBD1 (6 bases). This CDR3 has 15 amino acids. Per the germline V gene, CDR1 is SGHTA and CDR2 is FQGTGA. V lost 5 bases, J lost 2 bases, and 15 bases lay in between. Incomplete CDR3 DNA: TGTGCCAGCAGCGCGACAGGTCGATGGCAAGAGACC. Translated, it gives CASSATGRWQET. In full, the CDR3 reads CASSATGRWQETQYF.

This clone has only a few counts. The read terminates 3 residues before the CDR3 end, so the remaining end is supplied by the germline J gene. The V call is TRBV5-1, the J call TRBJ1-1, with TRBD1 identical over 9 bases. The CDR3 consists of 16 residues. The junction had 7 bases not matched to a gene; V was cut back by 0 bases and J by 4 bases. CDR1 and CDR2 (germline): SGHRS, YFSETQ. Partial CDR3 DNA: TGCGCCAGCAGCTTGGGGTCCGGGACAGGGATCACTGAA. It specifies CASSLGSGTGITE. The CDR3 in its entirety is CASSLGSGTGITEAFF.

This clone was seen at least ten times. Read coverage stops 3 residues before the CDR3 terminus; the germline J gene supplies the remainder. The genes are TRBV19 and TRBJ2-7; TRBD1 matches at 11 bases. Per germline, CDR1 LNHDA and CDR2 SQIVND (reference sequence). V lost 6 bases, J lost 6 bases, and 7 bases stayed unmatched. The CDR3 loop spans 14 amino acids. CDR3 bases read: TGTGCCAGTAGCCCGGACAGGGGGCAAGGCGAG. Translated: CASSPDRGQGE. The whole CDR3 sequence is CASSPDRGQGEQYF.

This clone was recorded a few times. The CDR3 end falls 3 residues outside the read, so it is completed with the germline J gene. The gene calls are TRBV19 and TRBJ1-1, with 7 bases lining up with TRBD1. V shed 6 bases and J 0 bases; nucleotides not matched to a gene: 4. The CDR3 totals 14 residues. Germline V gene lookup returns CDR1 LNHDA and CDR2 SQIVND (reference sequence). CDR3 DNA (partial): TGTGCCAGTAGCTGGGACAGCTTGAACACTGAA. Translated, it gives CASSWDSLNTE. The CDR3 in its entirety is CASSWDSLNTEAFF.

The sample holds many counts of this clone. The read falls 3 residues short of the CDR3 end, and the missing part is taken from the germline J gene. This rearrangement joins TRBV5-1 to TRBJ1-3; D perhaps matches TRBD1 (5 bases). The V and J ends lost 1 base and 2 bases respectively, with 10 bases between them. The CDR3 has 15 residues. In germline, CDR1 is SGHRS, CDR2 YFSETQ. CDR3 loop: CASSLLGGPGNTIYF. The sequenced CDR3 bases are TGCGCCAGCAGCTTGTTGGGGGGACCTGGAAACACC.

In the case of this clone: The observed sequence ends 3 residues before the CDR3 terminus, with the missing tail filled in from the germline J gene. V usage is TRBV5-1 and J usage is TRBJ2-7; a weak D match, TRBD2 (6 bases). This CDR3 contains 13 residues. Germline CDR1 SGHRS, CDR2 YFSETQ. Trimming took 4 bases from V and 6 from J, leaving 14 bases between them. The CDR3 loop reads CASSTWGESEQYF. CDR3 DNA, as far as it was read: TGCGCCAGCAGCACCTGGGGGGAAAGCGAG.

Only a few counts were recorded for this clone. With the read ending 3 residues before the CDR3 end, the germline J gene is used to fill in that end. The V gene is TRBV19, the J gene TRBJ2-1; D perhaps matches TRBD2 (6 bases). Germline V gene sequence: CDR1 LNHDA, CDR2 SQIVND (reference sequence). The germline V and J ends were trimmed by 5 bases and 0 bases, with 11 bases remaining between them. This CDR3 region has 15 residues. The CDR3 bases that were read are TGTGCCAGTAGTCTTAGCGGCCGCTCCTACAATGAG. Translated, it gives CASSLSGRSYNE. The full CDR3 protein reads CASSLSGRSYNEQFF.

This clone appeared a few times. The observed sequence ends 3 residues before the CDR3 terminus, with the missing tail filled in from the germline J gene. V usage is TRBV7-2 and J usage is TRBJ1-2; D perhaps matches TRBD1 (6 bases). The V end lost 4 bases, the J end lost 4 bases, and 16 bases lay between the germline ends. CDR1 SGHTA and CDR2 FQGNSA come from the germline V gene. The CDR3 sequence is 15 residues long. The CDR3 bases that were read are TGTGCCAGCAGCTCCCGCCAGGGGACCATCTATGGC. This encodes CASSSRQGTIYG. The full CDR3 sequence reads CASSSRQGTIYGYTF.

With regard to this clone: The read is 3 residues too short to cover the CDR3 end, so that end is filled in from the germline J gene. V and J are TRBV5-1 and TRBJ1-1, with D uncertain. This CDR3 is 17 amino acids long. Germline V gene data show CDR1 as SGHRS and CDR2 as YFSETQ. Trimming removed 2 bases from V and 0 bases from J, with 17 bases in between. This CDR3 is CASSLNVQGPMNTEAFF. CDR3 bases read: TGCGCCAGCAGCTTAAATGTTCAAGGGCCCATGAACACTGAA.

This clone was counted a few times. The sequenced part of the CDR3 DNA is TGTGCCAGCAGCACGACTTCAGGGGGTGGC. As protein: CASSTTSGGG. In full, the CDR3 is CASSTTSGGGYTF. The V and J genes are TRBV7-9 and TRBJ1-2; 7 bases are a match to TRBD1. Read sequence stops 3 residues before the CDR3 end, and the germline J gene provides the missing end. The CDR3 extends over 13 amino acids. Losses at the gene ends were 5 bases for V and 7 bases for J; bases not matched to a gene: 7. The germline V gene has CDR1 SEHNR and CDR2 FQNEAQ (reference sequence).

This clone was observed at least ten times. Read coverage stops 3 residues before the CDR3 terminus; the germline J gene supplies the remainder. The genes are TRBV5-1 and TRBJ2-2, with D possibly matching TRBD1 (7 bases). The CDR3 consists of 15 residues. Germline V gene sequence: CDR1 SGHRS, CDR2 YFSETQ. Deletions cut 3 bases from V and 5 bases from J, with 14 bases between. The part of the CDR3 DNA that was read is TGCGCCAGCAGCTCGCAGGGGGGCCGGACCGGGGAG. Its translation is CASSSQGGRTGE. The whole CDR3 region reads CASSSQGGRTGELFF.

This clone was counted many times. The CDR3 extends 3 residues past the end of the read, so its final part is completed from the germline J gene. The chain joins TRBV5-1 to TRBJ1-2; TRBD1 matches at 9 bases. There are 13 residues in the CDR3. The V gene end was trimmed by 4 bases and the J gene end by 4 bases; junction bases not matched to a gene: 2. The germline V gene encodes CDR1 SGHRS and CDR2 YFSETQ. The sequenced part of the CDR3 DNA is TGCGCCAGCAGCGGGACAGGGTTCTATGGC. It codes for CASSGTGFYG. The entire CDR3 protein is CASSGTGFYGYTF. Full variable domain (missing parts from reference TRBV5-1 and TRBJ1-2): KAGVTQTPRYLIKTRGQQVTLSCSPISGHRSVSWYQQTPGQGLQFLFEYFSETQRNKGNFPGRFSGRQFSNSRSEMNVSTLELGDSALYLCASSGTGFYGYTFGSGTRLTVV.

This clone has a count of ten or more. Coverage ceases 3 residues before the CDR3 finishes, and the germline J gene fills in the end. V gene TRBV2 combines with J gene TRBJ1-5; a possible D gene is TRBD1 (6 bases). V was trimmed by 8 bases and J by 7 bases, leaving 21 bases between them. Germline assignment: CDR1 SNHLY and CDR2 FYNNEI. This CDR3 spans 15 amino acids. CDR3: CASSKDTGSGQPQHF. CDR3 bases read: TGTGCCAGCTCAAAAGACACAGGGTCAGGGCAGCCC.

A few counts support this clone. The read comes to an end 3 residues before the CDR3 does, leaving the germline J gene to fill in the end. V gene TRBV6-2 or TRBV6-3 combines with J gene TRBJ2-7, with D possibly TRBD2 on 6 matching bases. The CDR3 runs 14 residues. Germline V gene data show CDR1 as MNHEY and CDR2 as SVGEGT. V dropped 1 base and J dropped 2 bases, with 9 bases sitting between them. The part of the CDR3 DNA that was read is TGTGCCAGCAGTTACTTGCGGGGACCCTACGAG. As protein: CASSYLRGPYE. The full CDR3 is CASSYLRGPYEQYF.

As regards this clone: The read ends 3 residues early relative to the CDR3; the germline J gene fills the gap. V usage is TRBV18 and J usage is TRBJ2-5, with TRBD2 identical over 12 bases. The length of the CDR3 is 17 residues. In germline, CDR1 is KGHSH, CDR2 LQKENI. V was pared by 5 bases and J by 5 bases, with 12 bases of the junction left unmatched. CDR3 sequence reads: CASSARLAGAGEETQYF. CDR3 bases read: TGTGCCAGCTCAGCCAGACTAGCGGGGGCCGGAGAGGAGACC.

This clone was picked up many times. The part of the CDR3 DNA that was read is TGCAGTGCTAGAGATCGAGCGGGTACG. Translated, it gives CSARDRAGT. The complete CDR3 protein is CSARDRAGTQYF. The V call is TRBV20-1, the J call TRBJ2-3, with D maybe TRBD2 (6 bases). The read terminates 3 residues before the CDR3 end, so the remaining end is supplied by the germline J gene. The CDR3 extends over 12 amino acids. V dropped 0 bases and J dropped 8 bases, with 9 bases sitting between them. CDR1 is DFQATT, CDR2 SNEGSKA, per germline (reference sequence).

This clone turned up a few times. Sequencing ends 3 residues short of the CDR3 end; the germline J gene provides the rest. The chain joins TRBV7-3 to TRBJ1-3, with 8 bases fitting TRBD1. This CDR3 has 17 amino acids. From germline, CDR1 is SGHTA and CDR2 FQGTGA. J lost 0 bases, V lost 5 bases, and 9 bases had no gene match. The sequenced CDR3 bases are TGTGCCAGCAGCGCAGGCGGGACAGGTAGCTCTGGAAACACC. Translated: CASSAGGTGSSGNT. Given in full, the CDR3 is CASSAGGTGSSGNTIYF. The entire variable domain, with the rest obtained from reference TRBV7-3 and TRBJ1-3, is as follows: GAGVSQTPSNKVTEKGKYVELRCDPISGHTALYWYRQSLGQGPEFLIYFQGTGAADDSGLPNDRFFAVRPEGSVSTLKIQRTERGDSAVYLCASSAGGTGSSGNTIYFGEGSWLTVV.

This clone was detected ten times or more. The CDR3 extends 3 residues past the end of the read, so its final part is completed from the germline J gene. The rearrangement joins TRBV14 to TRBJ2-3, with D possibly being TRBD1 (5 bases). The CDR3 contains 16 residues. Trimming pared 0 bases from V and 5 bases from J, leaving 15 bases between. Germline V gene sequence: CDR1 SGHDN, CDR2 FVKESK. CDR3 DNA (partial): TGTGCCAGCAGCCAAGATCCCGGCCAGGGTCGAGATACG. Translation gives CASSQDPGQGRDT. The CDR3 in its entirety is CASSQDPGQGRDTQYF.

Concerning this clone itself: From the germline J gene comes the end of the CDR3, since the read stops 3 residues before it. V and J are TRBV13 and TRBJ2-3; 10 bases are shared with TRBD2. The CDR3 covers 14 residues. The V gene's germline CDR1 is PRHDT and CDR2 FYEKMQ (reference sequence). V trimming: 7 bases; J trimming: 5 bases; junction bases outside the gene matches: 6. CDR3 in amino acids: CASKASGGRDTQYF. The part of the CDR3 DNA that was read is TGTGCCAGCAAGGCTAGCGGGGGCCGAGATACG.

This clone was seen ten or more times. The read comes to an end 3 residues before the CDR3 does, leaving the germline J gene to fill in the end. This chain connects TRBV30 to TRBJ2-1, with 15 bases aligning to TRBD2. J lost 5 bases, V lost 7 bases, and 15 bases had no gene match. Germline CDR1 and CDR2: GTSNPN and SVGIG (reference sequence). This CDR3 is 18 amino acids long. The CDR3 DNA, read in part, is TGTGCCTCCTCTCCTAAGGGGACTAGCGGGGGGTTCCACAATGAG. It codes for CASSPKGTSGGFHNE. Given in full, the CDR3 is CASSPKGTSGGFHNEQFF. Using reference TRBV30 and TRBJ2-1 for the parts outside the CDR3, the full variable domain is SQTIHQWPATLVQPVGSPLSLECTVEGTSNPNLYWYRQAAGRGLQLLFYSVGIGQISSEVPQNLSASRPQDRQFILSSKKLLLSDSGFYLCASSPKGTSGGFHNEQFFGPGTRLTVL.

This clone was detected many times. Coverage ceases 3 residues before the CDR3 finishes, and the germline J gene fills in the end. The V call is TRBV5-1, the J call TRBJ1-1; tentatively, D is TRBD1 (5 bases). V lost 4 bases and J 4 bases, leaving 14 bases between the germline ends. The CDR3 runs to 14 residues. The germline V gene encodes CDR1 SGHRS and CDR2 YFSETQ. CDR3: CASSEGGGTTEAFF. Partial CDR3 DNA: TGCGCCAGCAGCGAAGGCGGGGGTACCACTGAA.